The 13 T cell receptor beta chains listed next were all sequenced from one sample in a study of blood T cell repertoires in COVID-19. Method: immunoSEQ multiplex PCR; TCRdb's copy keeps in-frame clones and lacks some. Of roughly 500,000 clones in the sample, 75% to 90% were seen once. Input material: peripheral blood. The receptors were gathered from a man aged 18 to 29 with COVID-19, enrolled during active disease.

The chain couples TRBV5-4 to TRBJ2-5, with 11 bases that match TRBD2. Germline CDR1 is SGHNT and CDR2 is YYREEE (reference sequence). The CDR3 runs to 15 residues. With V trimmed by 2 bases and J by 5 bases, 5 bases remained unmatched. The CDR3 DNA reads as TGTGCCAGCAGCTTTACTAGCGGGGGCTACGAGACCCAGTACTTC. Amino acid sequence: CASSFTSGGYETQYF.

As regards this clone: Other DNA sequences in the same sample also yield this CDR3. The J gene is TRBJ2-7, the V gene TRBV6-5; 11 bases match TRBD2. CDR1 and CDR2 (germline): MNHEY, SVGAGI. V shed 2 bases and J 0 bases; nucleotides not matched to a gene: 0. The CDR3 extends over 15 amino acids. The CDR3: CASSYGTSGSYEQYF. The CDR3 DNA reads as TGTGCCAGCAGTTACGGGACTAGCGGCTCCTACGAGCAGTACTTC.

This clone was observed a single time. The gene calls are TRBV7-2 and TRBJ2-5; TRBD2 might be the D (7 bases). The V and J ends lost 6 bases and 1 base respectively, with 15 bases between them. Germline loops: CDR1 SGHTA, CDR2 FQGNSA. The CDR3 covers 15 residues. In nucleotides, the CDR3 is TGTGCCAGCAGTCACTCGGGGGGCCGCCAAGAGACCCAGTACTTC. Its translation is CASSHSGGRQETQYF.

The chain employs TRBV12-3 or TRBV12-4 and TRBJ2-7; possibly TRBD1 for D (5 bases). The CDR3 is made up of 12 amino acids. V was shortened by 8 bases and J by 6 bases, with 14 bases between the two germline ends. The CDR3 spells CASSIGAPEQYF. The DNA of the CDR3 is TGTGCCAGCTCCATTGGGGCCCCCGAGCAGTACTTC.

This sequence joins TRBV29-1 and TRBJ2-7; tentatively, D is TRBD2 (5 bases). Germline CDR1 and CDR2: SQVTM and ANQGSEA. There are 12 residues in the CDR3. V was cut by 4 bases and J by 1 base, with 8 bases left in between. The CDR3 region has the DNA TGCAGCGTTGGAGGGAGTTCCTACGAGCAGTACTTC. Translating gives CSVGGSSYEQYF.

V is TRBV5-1 and J is TRBJ2-7; 8 bases match TRBD1. Germline V CDR1 and CDR2: SGHRS, YFSETQ. This CDR3 has 15 amino acids. J gave up 7 bases and V 0 bases, and 9 bases lay outside the gene matches. Here the CDR3 DNA reads TGCGCCAGCAGCTTGGACTCCCAGGGGGCTCGTGAGCAGTACTTC. Translating gives CASSLDSQGAREQYF.

V is TRBV6-5 and J is TRBJ2-7, with D possibly being TRBD1 (5 bases). There are 15 residues in the CDR3. Trimming cost V 2 bases and J 3 bases, with 14 bases left between them. CDR1 MNHEY and CDR2 SVGAGI come from the germline V gene. In nucleotides, the CDR3 is TGTGCCAGCAGTTACGGGGCAGAAGGTAACTACGAGCAGTACTTC. Amino acid sequence: CASSYGAEGNYEQYF.

V and J are TRBV10-1 and TRBJ1-6, with 7 bases that match TRBD1. The CDR3 extends over 15 amino acids. V lost 2 bases and J lost 8; bases outside the gene matches: 6. Germline CDR1 reads WNHNN; CDR2 reads SYGVQD (reference sequence). The CDR3: CASSENRGEDSPLHF. The CDR3 DNA sequence: TGCGCCAGCAGTGAGAACAGGGGTGAGGATTCACCCCTCCACTTT.

A single count supports this clone. As DNA, the CDR3 is TGTGCCAGCAGTTACATAGTCGTGGCAACTAATGAAAAACTGTTTTTT. Translating gives CASSYIVVATNEKLFF. The chain uses TRBV6-6 and TRBJ1-4; D is unresolved. Per germline, CDR1 MNHNY and CDR2 SVGAGI (reference sequence). The CDR3 sequence is 16 residues long. V was clipped by 2 bases and J by 0 bases, with 10 bases between them.

The chain joins TRBV4-1 to TRBJ2-2, with TRBD1 identical over 8 bases. The germline V gene encodes CDR1 MGHRA and CDR2 YSYEKL. This CDR3 spans 17 amino acids. The trim removed 4 bases at V and 4 bases at J, leaving 11 bases unmatched. CDR3 in DNA: TGCGCCAGCAGCCTCGGGAGCAGGGGGCGTGCCACCGGGGAGCTGTTTTTT. Protein: CASSLGSRGRATGELFF.

V is TRBV7-9 and J is TRBJ2-1; D may be TRBD1 (6 bases). CDR3 length: 15 residues. V was pared by 0 bases and J by 1 base, with 7 bases between. Per germline, CDR1 SEHNR and CDR2 FQNEAQ (reference sequence). The CDR3 nucleotides read TGTGCCAGCAGCTTAGCGGGGGCATCCTACAATGAGCAGTTCTTC. Protein sequence: CASSLAGASYNEQFF.

This clone turned up a few times. V usage is TRBV11-2 and J usage is TRBJ2-1; 9 nucleotides line up with TRBD2. V shed 1 base and J 4 bases; nucleotides not matched to a gene: 5. Germline assignment: CDR1 SGHAT and CDR2 FQNNGV. This CDR3 is built from 16 residues. CDR3 region: CASSLVSLAGYNEQFF. The CDR3 DNA reads TGTGCCAGCAGCTTAGTCTCTCTAGCGGGATACAATGAGCAGTTCTTC.

The V call is TRBV6-1, the J call TRBJ1-4; D may be TRBD1 (6 bases). The CDR3 contains 16 residues. CDR1 is MNHNS and CDR2 is SASEGT in the germline V gene. V was shortened by 3 bases and J by 4 bases, with 15 bases between the two germline ends. The CDR3 coding sequence is TGTGCCAGCAGTGATAGTCCGGACAGTCTTAATGAAAAACTGTTTTTT. It translates to CASSDSPDSLNEKLFF.